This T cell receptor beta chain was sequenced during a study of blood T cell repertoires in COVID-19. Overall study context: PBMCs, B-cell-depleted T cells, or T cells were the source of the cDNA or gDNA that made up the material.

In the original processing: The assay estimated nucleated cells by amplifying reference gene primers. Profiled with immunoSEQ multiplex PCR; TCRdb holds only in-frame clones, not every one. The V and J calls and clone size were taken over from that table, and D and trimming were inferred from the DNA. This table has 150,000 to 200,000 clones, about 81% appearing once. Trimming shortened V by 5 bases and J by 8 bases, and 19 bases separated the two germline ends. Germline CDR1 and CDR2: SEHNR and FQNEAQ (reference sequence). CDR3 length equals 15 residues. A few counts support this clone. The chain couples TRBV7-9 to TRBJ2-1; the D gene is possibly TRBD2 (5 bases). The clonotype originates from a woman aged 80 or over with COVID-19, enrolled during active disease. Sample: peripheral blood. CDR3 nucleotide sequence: TGTGCCAGCAGCCCGGGGTCTAGCCTCTTCGATGAGCAGTTCTTC. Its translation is CASSPGSSLFDEQFF.